This TCR beta chain derives from a study of blood T cells in healthy people across ages (dated by TCRdb to 2015 to 2017). Regarding the research as a whole: Template switching captured roughly one uniquely barcoded TCR beta cDNA molecule per two T cells in model experiments. Age-related changes in TCR beta repertoire diversity were measured in the study by deep sequencing normalized with unique cDNA molecular identifiers. The donors were split into four age groups: young (average approximately 16 years), middle-aged (39), aged (approximately 60) and long-lived (roughly 88). To avoid experimental bias, donors of different ages were distributed randomly across sequencing lanes. Using the same blood draw, the study looked at two additional independent replicas of 1 million unique cDNA reads for two donors, one aged 18 to 29 and the other aged 80 or older.

The roughly 38 donors, aged about 6 to 95 years, were systemically healthy Caucasian individuals from Russia. Around 10 milliliters of peripheral blood were drawn from each donor into EDTA-treated Vacutainer tubes. Ficoll-Paque density-gradient centrifugation was used to isolate PBMCs, with at least 6.5 million per sample. Total RNA was extracted from PBMCs with Trizol reagent, with at least 6 micrograms obtained per sample. Naive CD45RAhigh/CD27high T cell percentages were measured by flow cytometry on a PBMC aliquot from every donor. Turning to this clonotype: Its antigen remains unidentified. Per-nucleotide qualities are absent, and no much larger clonotype sits a single base away.

General study outcomes and caveats: Compared with the aged group, the long-lived group had more naive CD4+ T cells, fewer expanded clones and increased TCR diversity, suggesting age selection. Observed TCR beta diversity correlated strongly with the percentage of naive T cells measured by flow cytometry. Donor CMV infection status was unknown, potentially confounding age-related changes in expanded clonotypes. Conclusive comparison of naive and antigen-experienced compartments was prevented by the profiling of bulk unsorted PBMCs. As age increased, observed TCR beta diversity per million T cells dropped in a roughly linear way, and a significant reduction was already evident by age 40. Estimates of total diversity from one million sequenced T cells were regarded as lower bounds and underestimates.

Measured from the cysteine to the phenylalanine, the CDR3 is 15 residues long. Left in the record is the CDR3 DNA by itself, 45 bases read in frame from the first base. V gives up 6 bases and J gives up 4 bases, and the segment between their germline ends measures 16 bases. The receptor library was made with 5' RACE. Sequencer: Illumina HiSeq 2500. A second about 7 to 12 cycle PCR used a sample-barcoded 5' primer and a J-beta primer mix. Each TCR beta cDNA molecule received a unique molecular identifier from a template-switch 5' adaptor carrying 12 random nucleotides. Each sample yielded at least 3 million CDR3-containing paired-end reads. First-strand cDNA was synthesized from all RNA with the Mint cDNA synthesis kit, primed by a TRBC-specific oligonucleotide. After uracil-DNA glycosylase treatment, a first 18-cycle PCR used universal primers M1SS and BC2_uni_R on all cDNA. The paper's processing steps were these. For normalization, 1 million high-quality reads were randomly selected from each sample, with every read carrying a distinct molecular identifier. Reads with shared molecular identifiers were discarded instead of being binned into consensus sequences. CDR3 identification, clonotype clustering and error correction used MiTCR with a Q25 quality threshold and the strictest error-elimination algorithm. A nonparametric unseen species model with Euler transformation was used to estimate lower-bound total TCR beta diversity. Through fastp at Q25 and MiXCR, TCRdb rebuilt clones from the public reads, retaining in-frame beta chains. Entries are consolidated by CDR3 protein sequence, retaining the most common genes and DNA. TCRdb, not the original authors, processed these V and J calls. The sample yields over 1,300,000 distinct CDR3 sequences; approximately 60% were counted once. The ten largest clones represent under 8.5% of the sample.

The chain was built from TRBV12-3 or TRBV12-4 and TRBJ1-5; the D segment could be TRBD1, given 5 matching bases. The sequencing input was blood. This receptor was obtained from a man between 18 and 29 years old in good health. The CDR3 region: CASRPSSDSNQPQHF. The DNA sequence follows: TGTGCCAGCAGACCATCGAGTGACAGTAATCAGCCCCAGCATTTT.